This passage covers 25 T cell receptor beta chains from one sample sequenced in a study of cytomegalovirus exposure and HLA in healthy donors. PCR used 60 Vbeta primers and 13 Jbeta primers. TCRdb keeps only in-frame clones here, not all; method: immunoSEQ multiplex PCR. The sample shows 120,000 or so clones, around 85% of them seen only once. The specimen was PBMCs. The receptor set was obtained from a man in his forties or fifties in good health and CMV-seronegative.

V usage is TRBV25-1 and J usage is TRBJ2-5, with TRBD1 matching over 10 bases. V dropped 8 bases and J dropped 2; count of bases not matched to a gene: 2. This CDR3 contains 13 residues. The germline CDR1 and CDR2 sequences are MGHDK and SYGVNS. This chain's CDR3 is CASGTGVQETQYF. The CDR3 DNA reads TGTGCCAGCGGGACAGGGGTTCAAGAGACCCAGTACTTC.

The chain recombines TRBV14 with TRBJ1-3; 7 bases are a match to TRBD1. J was trimmed by 0 bases and V by 4 bases; bases with no gene match: 6. CDR1 and CDR2 from the germline V gene are SGHDN and FVKESK. The CDR3 runs to 16 residues. CDR3 bases: TGTGCCAGCAGCCCTCGACAGGGAACCTCTGGAAACACCATATATTTT. It encodes CASSPRQGTSGNTIYF.

This clone appeared a few times. V is TRBV2 and J is TRBJ1-1; 7 nucleotides match TRBD1. V was pared by 7 bases and J by 1 base, with 0 bases of the junction left unmatched. CDR3 length: 12 amino acids. CDR1 is SNHLY, CDR2 FYNNEI, per germline. The CDR3 DNA sequence: TGTGCCAGCAACAGGGGGAACACTGAAGCTTTCTTT. Residues: CASNRGNTEAFF.

The chain joins TRBV4-2 to TRBJ1-5, with D tentatively TRBD1 (5 bases). This CDR3 spans 15 amino acids. Trimming left V 6 bases short and J 4 bases short, with 16 bases between. Germline CDR1 reads LGHNA; CDR2 reads YNFKEQ. CDR3 loop: CASRQTTKGNQPQHF. The CDR3 DNA follows: TGTGCCAGCAGACAGACAACCAAGGGGAATCAGCCCCAGCATTTT.

The rearrangement joins TRBV5-5 to TRBJ1-1; the match to TRBD1 covers 9 bases. J was trimmed by 5 bases and V by 0 bases; bases with no gene match: 5. CDR1 and CDR2 from the germline V gene are SGHKS and YYEKEE (reference sequence). The CDR3 is 15 residues long. This CDR3 reads CASSLGGQGGTEAFF. CDR3 DNA: TGTGCCAGCAGCTTGGGGGGACAGGGCGGTACTGAAGCTTTCTTT.

This rearrangement joins TRBV6-1 to TRBJ1-5; possibly TRBD1 for D (5 bases). The CDR3 is 13 residues long. The germline gives CDR1 MNHNS, CDR2 SASEGT. Trimming stripped 7 bases from V and 6 bases from J, with 13 bases between. CDR3 sequence (DNA): TGTGCCAGCAAGGGGCCGATTACTCAGCCCCAGCATTTT. Protein product: CASKGPITQPQHF.

The chain is built from TRBV5-1 and TRBJ2-7, with D possibly matching TRBD2 (6 bases). CDR3 length: 14 residues. Germline-derived CDR1 and CDR2 are SGHRS and YFSETQ. The V and J ends lost 4 bases and 4 bases respectively, with 15 bases between them. In DNA form, the CDR3 reads TGCGCCAGCAGCGTGGCTAGCGAGAGATACGAGCAGTACTTC. Its translation: CASSVASERYEQYF. The complete variable domain, with remaining parts taken from reference TRBV5-1 and TRBJ2-7, reads KAGVTQTPRYLIKTRGQQVTLSCSPISGHRSVSWYQQTPGQGLQFLFEYFSETQRNKGNFPGRFSGRQFSNSRSEMNVSTLELGDSALYLCASSVASERYEQYFGPGTRLTVT.

The J gene is TRBJ1-2, the V gene TRBV27; 8 positions agree with TRBD1. The CDR3 contains 14 residues. Germline-derived CDR1 and CDR2 are MNHEY and SMNVEV (reference sequence). Losses at the gene ends were 6 bases for V and 4 bases for J; bases not matched to a gene: 7. The CDR3 sequence: CASSLQGVGYGYTF. CDR3 nucleotide sequence: TGTGCCAGCAGCCTACAGGGGGTTGGCTATGGCTACACCTTC.

The chain carries TRBV28 and TRBJ1-2; 8 bases map to TRBD1. V was pared by 3 bases and J by 3 bases, with 3 bases of the junction left unmatched. The length of the CDR3 is 14 residues. Per the germline V gene, CDR1 is MDHEN and CDR2 is SYDVKM. Here the CDR3 reads CASSLMDRDYGYTF. The CDR3 DNA is TGTGCCAGCAGTTTGATGGACAGGGACTATGGCTACACCTTC.

This clone has only one observation. The V call is TRBV9, the J call TRBJ1-4; 9 nucleotides match TRBD1. The CDR3 covers 15 residues. CDR1 SGDLS and CDR2 YYNGEE come from the germline V gene. Germline trimming cut 4 bases from V and 8 bases from J; bases unmatched to any gene: 9. CDR3 loop: CASSLGGQGREKLFF. Written as DNA, the CDR3 is TGTGCCAGCAGCCTTGGGGGACAGGGACGGGAAAAACTGTTTTTT.

J is TRBJ1-5 and V is TRBV28; 12 bases are shared with TRBD1. The germline CDR1 and CDR2 sequences are MDHEN and SYDVKM. Losses at the gene ends were 8 bases for V and 6 bases for J; bases not matched to a gene: 2. This CDR3 comprises 13 residues. The CDR3 spells CASGTGGLQPQHF. Written as DNA, the CDR3 is TGTGCCAGCGGGACAGGGGGCCTTCAGCCCCAGCATTTT.

The V call is TRBV7-2, the J call TRBJ2-7; 9 bases map to TRBD1. The CDR3 has 16 amino acids. V lost 1 base, J lost 6 bases, and 10 bases stayed unmatched. Germline CDR1 SGHTA, CDR2 FQGNSA. CDR3 DNA sequence: TGTGCCAGCAGCTTAGAATGGGGGACAGGGATAGGCGAGCAGTACTTC. It encodes CASSLEWGTGIGEQYF.

The rearrangement uses TRBV4-1 and TRBJ2-3, with D perhaps TRBD2 (6 bases). Germline loops: CDR1 MGHRA, CDR2 YSYEKL. The CDR3 length is 21 residues. V shed 0 bases and J shed 2 bases, with 27 bases lying between them. The CDR3 loop reads CASSQDPGSGVGGSHTDTQYF. CDR3 nucleotides: TGCGCCAGCAGCCAAGACCCAGGGTCCGGAGTGGGGGGTAGCCACACAGATACGCAGTATTTT.

The rearrangement uses TRBV6-6 and TRBJ1-6, with 7 nucleotides matching TRBD1. This CDR3 region has 15 residues. V lost 7 bases, J lost 8 bases, and 11 bases stayed unmatched. The V gene's germline CDR1 is MNHNY and CDR2 SVGAGI (reference sequence). CDR3 protein: CASTAIGQADSPLHF. For the CDR3, the DNA is TGTGCCAGCACGGCGATCGGACAGGCGGATTCACCCCTCCACTTT.

The J gene is TRBJ2-7, the V gene TRBV5-4; tentatively, D is TRBD1 (6 bases). With 5 bases removed from V and 5 bases from J, the gap between germline ends came to 17 bases. The germline V gene has CDR1 SGHNT and CDR2 YYREEE (reference sequence). The CDR3 sequence is 14 residues long. In DNA, the CDR3 is TGTGCCAGCAGGCAAGGGGGTCCGTTGGACGAGCAGTACTTC. It encodes CASRQGGPLDEQYF.

This chain joins TRBV27 and TRBJ1-4, with unresolved D. V shed 4 bases and J shed 2 bases, with 11 bases lying between them. This CDR3 is 15 amino acids long. The V gene's germline CDR1 is MNHEY and CDR2 SMNVEV (reference sequence). The CDR3 sequence is CASSSKQWTNEKLFF. For the CDR3, the DNA is TGTGCCAGCAGTTCAAAACAGTGGACTAATGAAAAACTGTTTTTT.

V usage is TRBV6-5 and J usage is TRBJ1-3; no clear D. The CDR3 consists of 12 residues. The germline CDR1 and CDR2 sequences are MNHEY and SVGAGI. V lost 7 bases, J lost 0 bases, and 4 bases lay in between. CDR3 residues: CASTSSGNTIYF. As DNA, the CDR3 is TGTGCCAGCACCAGCTCTGGAAACACCATATATTTT.

This sequence joins TRBV28 and TRBJ1-3; TRBD1 matches at 7 bases. CDR1 MDHEN and CDR2 SYDVKM come from the germline V gene. The V and J ends lost 5 bases and 0 bases, in that order; junction bases with no gene match: 4. CDR3 length: 15 residues. CDR3 sequence (DNA): TGTGCCAGCAGTAACAGGGGCCTCTCTGGAAACACCATATATTTT. Translation: CASSNRGLSGNTIYF.

V gene TRBV28 combines with J gene TRBJ2-3, with D perhaps TRBD2 (5 bases). In germline, CDR1 is MDHEN, CDR2 SYDVKM. V was shortened by 6 bases and J by 8 bases, with 18 bases between the two germline ends. This CDR3 comprises 14 residues. The CDR3 bases are TGTGCCAGCAGGGATACTAGTTTAGGAGGTACGCAGTATTTT. This codes for CASRDTSLGGTQYF.

This clone was counted only a few times. The rearrangement uses TRBV28 and TRBJ1-1; D not resolved. The CDR3 loop spans 10 amino acids. V was pared by 6 bases and J by 5 bases, with 4 bases between. The germline gives CDR1 MDHEN, CDR2 SYDVKM. The CDR3 sequence: CASRETEAFF. In DNA, the CDR3 is TGTGCCAGCAGAGAGACTGAAGCTTTCTTT.

The chain has TRBV29-1 and TRBJ1-2; 7 bases are shared with TRBD1. The CDR3 extends over 15 amino acids. The V gene's germline CDR1 is SQVTM and CDR2 ANQGSEA. The J segment lost 2 bases and the V segment lost 6 bases, leaving 12 bases of the junction unmatched. The CDR3 is CSVHSRDRGNYGYTF. CDR3 sequence (DNA): TGCAGCGTACATAGCCGGGACAGAGGGAACTATGGCTACACCTTC.

The V gene is TRBV7-9, the J gene TRBJ2-3, with 7 positions matching TRBD2. V was clipped by 1 base and J by 2 bases; unmatched bases: 6. Germline CDR1 reads SEHNR; CDR2 reads FQNEAQ (reference sequence). The CDR3 extends over 16 amino acids. CDR3 sequence (DNA): TGTGCCAGCAGCTTAGTATCTAGCGGACTCACAGATACGCAGTATTTT. Protein sequence: CASSLVSSGLTDTQYF.

This chain joins TRBV27 and TRBJ1-5, with a tentative D call TRBD1 (6 bases). CDR1 is MNHEY, CDR2 SMNVEV, per germline (reference sequence). The CDR3 spans 15 residues. The V end lost 4 bases, the J end lost 5 bases, and 15 bases lay between the germline ends. The CDR3 DNA reads as TGTGCCAGCAGTTCTTGGGGGCAACGCGATCAGCCCCAGCATTTT. This translates into CASSSWGQRDQPQHF.

The chain is built from TRBV5-1 and TRBJ1-2; possibly TRBD1 for D (6 bases). The CDR3 is made up of 15 amino acids. Germline values: CDR1 SGHRS, CDR2 YFSETQ. Trimming stripped 3 bases from V and 2 bases from J, with 14 bases between. The CDR3 nucleotides read TGCGCCAGCAGCTCACGGACAGCGACAAACTATGGCTACACCTTC. Amino acids: CASSSRTATNYGYTF.

This chain joins TRBV18 and TRBJ1-2; 7 bases line up with TRBD1. This CDR3 spans 13 amino acids. Per germline, CDR1 KGHSH and CDR2 LQKENI. V lost 4 bases to trimming and J lost 3 bases; unmatched junction nucleotides: 2. DNA of the CDR3: TGTGCCAGCTCACTGCAGGGGGACTATGGCTACACCTTC. Protein sequence: CASSLQGDYGYTF.